A single T cell receptor beta chain is shown here with its context. Its specificity is not known. Using RNA template, CDR3s of TCR alpha and beta were amplified with iRepertoire arm-PCR. Tissue mRNA or PBMC total RNA, roughly 85-450 ng, went into one-step reverse transcription and amplification. Via MiXCR, TCRdb re-called the multiplex PCR reads, giving one row per CDR3 protein. This sample has around 44,000 distinct CDR3 sequences, with under 25% found just once. The germline V gene has CDR1 LNHNV and CDR2 YYDKDF (reference sequence). This CDR3 has 12 residues. This entry is derived from a study of glioma-infiltrating T cells. Overall study results and limits: Non-neoplastic patients had below-expected tissue-blood divergence, while all gliomas exceeded expectation. Tissue and blood shared very few CDR3 sequences.

The V gene is TRBV15, the J gene TRBJ2-2; the D is unclear. This sequence was found in a human donor with low-grade glioma or glioblastoma, undergoing nonglioma brain surgery, or in good health (not recorded which). Input material: glioma tissue, nonneoplastic brain tissue, or PBMCs (not recorded which). The CDR3 coding sequence is TGTGTTACCAGCAGACCAACCGGGGAGCTGTTTTTT. It codes for CVTSRPTGELFF.